One sample yielded the 9 T cell receptor beta chains listed below, sequenced in a study of blood T cell repertoires in COVID-19 (dated by TCRdb to 2018 to 2021). Library construction relied on the immunoSEQ multiplex PCR assay. Not all clones reach the TCRdb copy of this immuneACCESS table, which keeps in-frame sequences only. Checked studies attribute under half of the gap to unresolved V genes and leave the rest unexplained. This sample gives nearly 200,000 clones in total; 70% to 85% of them show up just once. Clones ranked in the top ten supply approximately 7.2% of the sample. The sample comprised peripheral blood. Receptors originate from a human donor with acute or convalescent COVID-19. The donor label of this sample is uncertain.

The chain links TRBV28 to TRBJ1-6; 9 bases are shared with TRBD1. Unmatched junction bases numbered 7, after V lost 3 bases and J lost 7 bases. The germline gives CDR1 MDHEN, CDR2 SYDVKM. This CDR3 has 16 amino acids. This CDR3 is CASSFPGTGNNSPLHF. The CDR3 nucleotides are TGTGCCAGCAGTTTTCCCGGGACAGGGAACAATTCACCCCTCCACTTT.

J is TRBJ1-1 and V is TRBV7-9; D is uncertain. The germline V gene encodes CDR1 SEHNR and CDR2 FQNEAQ (reference sequence). There are 12 residues in the CDR3. Deletions cut 5 bases from V and 5 bases from J, with 9 bases between. The CDR3: CASSPEGTEAFF. The CDR3 coding sequence is TGTGCCAGCAGCCCAGAGGGAACTGAAGCTTTCTTT.

As to this clone: This CDR3 is also generated by other DNA sequences in the sample. CDR3: CSVGQGGDQPQHF. CDR3 nucleotide sequence: TGCAGCGTGGGACAGGGCGGGGATCAGCCCCAGCATTTT. This sequence joins TRBV29-1 and TRBJ1-5; 9 nucleotides match TRBD1. Losses at the gene ends were 6 bases for V and 5 bases for J; bases not matched to a gene: 5. Germline V CDR1 and CDR2: SQVTM, ANQGSEA. This CDR3 contains 13 residues.

This chain links TRBV6-5 with TRBJ2-7; 7 nucleotides agree with TRBD2. This CDR3 is 15 amino acids long. V gave up 0 bases and J gave up 3 bases; unmatched junction bases: 5. Germline values: CDR1 MNHEY, CDR2 SVGAGI. The CDR3 sequence is CASSYSGGRIYEQYF. CDR3 nucleotide sequence: TGTGCCAGCAGTTACTCCGGGGGGAGGATCTACGAGCAGTACTTC.

The genes are TRBV18 and TRBJ2-1, with D possibly matching TRBD2 (6 bases). This CDR3 comprises 16 residues. Per the germline V gene, CDR1 is KGHSH and CDR2 is LQKENI. V was shortened by 3 bases and J by 3 bases, with 15 bases between the two germline ends. Here the CDR3 DNA reads TGTGCCAGCTCACCGACGGGAGATCATTTCTACAATGAGCAGTTCTTC. It is translated as CASSPTGDHFYNEQFF.

The chain is built from TRBV29-1 and TRBJ1-1; D ambiguous. Germline V gene lookup returns CDR1 SQVTM and CDR2 ANQGSEA. The CDR3 extends over 15 amino acids. The V gene lost 4 bases and the J gene lost 0 bases, with 15 bases spanning the gap. CDR3 residues: CSVARQTSMNTEAFF. In DNA, the CDR3 is TGCAGCGTTGCCCGACAAACTTCTATGAACACTGAAGCTTTCTTT.

This clone was detected once. The genes are TRBV29-1 and TRBJ1-1, with D unclear. V shed 7 bases and J shed 1 base, with 13 bases lying between them. CDR1 and CDR2 (germline): SQVTM, ANQGSEA. This CDR3 is 13 amino acids long. The CDR3 DNA reads as TGCAGCGCCGACGACACTTGGAACACTGAAGCTTTCTTT. It yields the protein CSADDTWNTEAFF.

The chain carries TRBV27 and TRBJ1-1, with 11 bases aligning to TRBD1. V dropped 3 bases and J dropped 5; count of bases not matched to a gene: 5. The germline gives CDR1 MNHEY, CDR2 SMNVEV (reference sequence). The CDR3 loop spans 15 amino acids. DNA of the CDR3: TGTGCCAGCAGTTTCCGGACAGGGGGCAGTACTGAAGCTTTCTTT. It is translated as CASSFRTGGSTEAFF.

The chain joins TRBV9 to TRBJ2-5; 10 nucleotides align to TRBD1. V gave up 4 bases and J gave up 1 base; unmatched junction bases: 7. Germline values: CDR1 SGDLS, CDR2 YYNGEE. The CDR3 runs 16 residues. The CDR3 nucleotides are TGTGCCAGCAGCCCCCGGACAGGGGGTCCCCAAGAGACCCAGTACTTC. It is translated as CASSPRTGGPQETQYF.